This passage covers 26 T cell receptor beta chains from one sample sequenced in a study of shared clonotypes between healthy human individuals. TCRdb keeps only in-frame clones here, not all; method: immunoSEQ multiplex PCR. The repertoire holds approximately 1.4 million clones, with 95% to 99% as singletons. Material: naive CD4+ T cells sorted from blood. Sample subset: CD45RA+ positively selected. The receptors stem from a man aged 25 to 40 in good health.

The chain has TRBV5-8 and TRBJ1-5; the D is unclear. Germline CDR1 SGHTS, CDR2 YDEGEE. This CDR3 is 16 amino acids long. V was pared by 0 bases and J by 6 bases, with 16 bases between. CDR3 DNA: TGTGCCAGCAGCTTGGATAACTCACGGGTGGGTCAGCCCCAGCATTTT. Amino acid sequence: CASSLDNSRVGQPQHF.

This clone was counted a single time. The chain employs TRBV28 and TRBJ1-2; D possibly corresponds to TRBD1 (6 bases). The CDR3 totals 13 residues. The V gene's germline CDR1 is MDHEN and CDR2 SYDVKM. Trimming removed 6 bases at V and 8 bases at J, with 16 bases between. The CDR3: CASSKTGGYGYTF. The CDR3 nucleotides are TGTGCCAGCAGCAAGACAGGTGGCTACGGCTACACCTTC.

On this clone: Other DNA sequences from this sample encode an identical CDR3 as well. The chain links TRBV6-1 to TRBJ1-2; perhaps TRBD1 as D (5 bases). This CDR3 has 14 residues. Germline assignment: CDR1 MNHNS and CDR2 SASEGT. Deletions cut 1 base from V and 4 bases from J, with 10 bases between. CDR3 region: CASSEVGRAYGYTF. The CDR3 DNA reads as TGTGCCAGCAGTGAAGTTGGCAGGGCCTATGGCTACACCTTC.

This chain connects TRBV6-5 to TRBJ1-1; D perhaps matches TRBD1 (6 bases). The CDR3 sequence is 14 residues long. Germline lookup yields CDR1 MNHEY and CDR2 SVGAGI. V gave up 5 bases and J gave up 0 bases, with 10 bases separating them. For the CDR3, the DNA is TGTGCCAGCAGTGAACAGGGAATGAACACTGAAGCTTTCTTT. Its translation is CASSEQGMNTEAFF.

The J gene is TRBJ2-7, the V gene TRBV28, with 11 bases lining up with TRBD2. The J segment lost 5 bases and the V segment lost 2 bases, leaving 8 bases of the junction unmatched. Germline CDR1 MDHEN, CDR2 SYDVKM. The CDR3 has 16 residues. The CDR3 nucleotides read TGTGCCAGCAGTTTACTACTAGCGGGAGTACTCGACGAGCAGTACTTC. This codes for CASSLLLAGVLDEQYF.

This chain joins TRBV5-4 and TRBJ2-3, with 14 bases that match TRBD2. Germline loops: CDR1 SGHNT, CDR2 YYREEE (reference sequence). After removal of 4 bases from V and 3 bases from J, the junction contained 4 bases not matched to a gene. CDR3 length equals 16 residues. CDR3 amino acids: CASSPRLAGGTDTQYF. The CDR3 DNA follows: TGTGCCAGCAGCCCTAGACTAGCGGGAGGGACAGATACGCAGTATTTT.

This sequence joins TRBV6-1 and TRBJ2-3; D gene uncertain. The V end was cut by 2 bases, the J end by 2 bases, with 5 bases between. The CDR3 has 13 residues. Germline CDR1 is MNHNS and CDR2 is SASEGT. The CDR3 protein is CASSESYTDTQYF. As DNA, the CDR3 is TGTGCCAGCAGTGAATCTTACACAGATACGCAGTATTTT.

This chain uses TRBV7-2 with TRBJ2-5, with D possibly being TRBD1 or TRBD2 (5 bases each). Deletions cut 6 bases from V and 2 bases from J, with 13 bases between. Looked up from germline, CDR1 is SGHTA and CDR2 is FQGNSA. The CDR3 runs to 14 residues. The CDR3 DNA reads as TGTGCCAGCAGTTTTCAGTGGGGGCAAGAGACCCAGTACTTC. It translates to CASSFQWGQETQYF.

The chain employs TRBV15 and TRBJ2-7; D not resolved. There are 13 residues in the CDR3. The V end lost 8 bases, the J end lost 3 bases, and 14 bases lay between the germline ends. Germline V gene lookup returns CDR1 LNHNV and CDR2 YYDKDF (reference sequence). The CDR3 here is CATGVVGYYEQYF. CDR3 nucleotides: TGTGCCACCGGAGTGGTAGGCTACTACGAGCAGTACTTC.

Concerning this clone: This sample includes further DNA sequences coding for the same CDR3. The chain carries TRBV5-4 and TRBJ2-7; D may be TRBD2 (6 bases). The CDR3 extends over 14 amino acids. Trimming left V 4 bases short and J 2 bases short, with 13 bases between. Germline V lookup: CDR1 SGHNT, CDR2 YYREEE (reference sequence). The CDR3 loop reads CASSLDGRPYEQYF. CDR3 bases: TGTGCCAGCAGCCTCGATGGGAGGCCCTACGAGCAGTACTTC.

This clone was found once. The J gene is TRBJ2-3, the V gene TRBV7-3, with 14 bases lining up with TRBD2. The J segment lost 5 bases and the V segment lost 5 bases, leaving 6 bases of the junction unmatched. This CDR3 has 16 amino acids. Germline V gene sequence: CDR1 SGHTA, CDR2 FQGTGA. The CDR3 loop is CASSNTGTSGRDTQYF. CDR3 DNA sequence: TGTGCCAGCAGCAATACAGGGACTAGCGGGAGAGATACGCAGTATTTT.

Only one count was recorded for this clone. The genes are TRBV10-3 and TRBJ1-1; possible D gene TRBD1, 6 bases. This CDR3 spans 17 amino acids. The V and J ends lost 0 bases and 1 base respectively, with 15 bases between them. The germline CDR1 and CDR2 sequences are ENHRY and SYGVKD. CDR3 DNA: TGTGCCATCAGTGAGTCGGGGGGCGCCTTATGGAACACTGAAGCTTTCTTT. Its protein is CAISESGGALWNTEAFF.

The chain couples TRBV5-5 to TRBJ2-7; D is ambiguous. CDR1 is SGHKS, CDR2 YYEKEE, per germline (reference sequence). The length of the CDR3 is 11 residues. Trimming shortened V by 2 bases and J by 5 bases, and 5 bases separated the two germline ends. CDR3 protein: CASSFGNEQYF. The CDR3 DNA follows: TGTGCCAGCAGCTTTGGGAACGAGCAGTACTTC. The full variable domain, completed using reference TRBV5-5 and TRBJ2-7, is DAGVTQSPTHLIKTRGQQVTLRCSPISGHKSVSWYQQVLGQGPQFIFQYYEKEERGRGNFPDRFSARQFPNYSSELNVNALLLGDSALYLCASSFGNEQYFGPGTRLTVT.

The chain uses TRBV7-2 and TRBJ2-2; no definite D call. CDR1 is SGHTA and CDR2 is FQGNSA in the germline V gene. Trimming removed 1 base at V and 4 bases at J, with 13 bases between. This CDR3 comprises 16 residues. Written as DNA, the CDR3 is TGTGCCAGCAGCTTAGGTTCTGTAAGCCCCACCGGGGAGCTGTTTTTT. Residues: CASSLGSVSPTGELFF.

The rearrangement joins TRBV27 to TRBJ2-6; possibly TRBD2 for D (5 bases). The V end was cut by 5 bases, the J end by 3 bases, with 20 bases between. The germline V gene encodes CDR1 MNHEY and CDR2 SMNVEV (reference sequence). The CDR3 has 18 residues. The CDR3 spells CASSGSWGDSRGANVLTF. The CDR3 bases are TGTGCCAGCAGTGGATCATGGGGAGACTCGCGTGGGGCCAACGTCCTGACTTTC.

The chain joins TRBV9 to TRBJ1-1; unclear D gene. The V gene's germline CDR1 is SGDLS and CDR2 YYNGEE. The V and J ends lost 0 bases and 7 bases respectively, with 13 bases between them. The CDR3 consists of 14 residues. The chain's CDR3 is CASSVAGVLDEAFF. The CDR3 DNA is TGTGCCAGCAGCGTAGCTGGAGTACTAGATGAAGCTTTCTTT.

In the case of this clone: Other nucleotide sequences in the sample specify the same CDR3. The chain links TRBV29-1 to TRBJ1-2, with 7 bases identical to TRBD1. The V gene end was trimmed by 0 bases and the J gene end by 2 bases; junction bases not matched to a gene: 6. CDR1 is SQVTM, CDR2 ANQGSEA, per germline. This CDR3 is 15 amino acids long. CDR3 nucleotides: TGCAGCGTTGAAGACAGGGGGAAATCGAACTATGGCTACACCTTC. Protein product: CSVEDRGKSNYGYTF.

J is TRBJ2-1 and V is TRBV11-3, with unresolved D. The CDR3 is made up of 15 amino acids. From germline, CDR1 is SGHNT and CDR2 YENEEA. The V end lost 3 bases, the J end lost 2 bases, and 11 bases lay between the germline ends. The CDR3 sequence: CASSLQTTAYNEQFF. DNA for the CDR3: TGTGCCAGCAGCTTGCAGACCACAGCCTACAATGAGCAGTTCTTC.

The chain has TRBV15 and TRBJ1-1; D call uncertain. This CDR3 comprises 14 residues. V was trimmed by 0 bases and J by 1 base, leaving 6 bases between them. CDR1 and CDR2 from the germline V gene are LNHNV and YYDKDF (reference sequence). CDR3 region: CATSREGTNTEAFF. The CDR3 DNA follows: TGTGCCACCAGCAGAGAGGGAACGAACACTGAAGCTTTCTTT.

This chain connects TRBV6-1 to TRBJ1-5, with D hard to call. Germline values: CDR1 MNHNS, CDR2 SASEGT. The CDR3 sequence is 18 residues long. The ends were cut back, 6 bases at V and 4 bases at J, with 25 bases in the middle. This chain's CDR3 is CASSERQGSSKLNQPQHF. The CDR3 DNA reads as TGTGCCAGCAGCGAACGACAAGGGTCTTCGAAGCTAAATCAGCCCCAGCATTTT.

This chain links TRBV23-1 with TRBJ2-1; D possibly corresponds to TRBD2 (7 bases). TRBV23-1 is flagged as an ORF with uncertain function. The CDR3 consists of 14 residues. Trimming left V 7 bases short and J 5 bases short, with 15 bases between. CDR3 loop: CASTRGGSDNEQFF. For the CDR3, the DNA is TGCGCCAGCACCAGGGGAGGGAGCGACAATGAGCAGTTCTTC.

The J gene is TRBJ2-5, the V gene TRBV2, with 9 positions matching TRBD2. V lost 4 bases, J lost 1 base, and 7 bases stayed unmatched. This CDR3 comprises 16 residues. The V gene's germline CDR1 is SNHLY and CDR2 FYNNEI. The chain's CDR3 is CASSGSSGSGQETQYF. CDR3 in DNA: TGTGCCAGCAGTGGAAGTAGCGGGAGCGGCCAAGAGACCCAGTACTTC.

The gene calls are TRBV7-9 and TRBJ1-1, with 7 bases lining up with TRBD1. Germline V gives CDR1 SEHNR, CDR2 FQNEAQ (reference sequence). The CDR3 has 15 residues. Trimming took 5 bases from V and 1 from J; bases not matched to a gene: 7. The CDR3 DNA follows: TGTGCCAGCAGCACCCATCGGACAGGGAACACTGAAGCTTTCTTT. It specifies CASSTHRTGNTEAFF.

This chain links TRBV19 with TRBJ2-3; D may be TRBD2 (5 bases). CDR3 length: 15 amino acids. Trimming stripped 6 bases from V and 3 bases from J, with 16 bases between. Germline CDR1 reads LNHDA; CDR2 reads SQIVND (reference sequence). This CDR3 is CASSPTELVTDTQYF. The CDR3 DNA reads TGTGCCAGTAGCCCGACGGAACTAGTGACAGATACGCAGTATTTT.

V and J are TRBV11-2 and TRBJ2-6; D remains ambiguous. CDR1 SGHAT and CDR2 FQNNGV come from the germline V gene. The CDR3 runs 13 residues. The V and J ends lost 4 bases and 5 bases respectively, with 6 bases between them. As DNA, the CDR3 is TGTGCCAGCAGCTCTTTTTGGGCCAACGTCCTGACTTTC. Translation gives CASSSFWANVLTF.

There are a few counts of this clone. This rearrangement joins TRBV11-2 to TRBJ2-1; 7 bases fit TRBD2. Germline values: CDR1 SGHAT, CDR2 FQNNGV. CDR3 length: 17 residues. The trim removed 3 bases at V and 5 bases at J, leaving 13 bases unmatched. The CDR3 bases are TGTGCCAGCAGCTTTGGAACTGCGGGAGTCGCTGACAATGAGCAGTTCTTC. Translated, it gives CASSFGTAGVADNEQFF. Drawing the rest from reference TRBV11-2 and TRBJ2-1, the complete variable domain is EAGVAQSPRYKIIEKRQSVAFWCNPISGHATLYWYQQILGQGPKLLIQFQNNGVVDDSQLPKDRFSAERLKGVDSTLKIQPAKLEDSAVYLCASSFGTAGVADNEQFFGPGTRLTVL.